This T cell receptor (beta chain) was obtained from a study of blood T cell repertoires in COVID-19. CDR1 and CDR2 from the germline V gene are GTSNPN and SVGIG (reference sequence). This CDR3 region has 13 residues. Deletions cut 1 base from V and 1 base from J, with 7 bases between. Clones were read by immunoSEQ multiplex PCR, and TCRdb kept only the in-frame ones, dropping some. This repertoire shows 250,000 to 300,000 clones, about 90% found once; its top ten account for under 2.5%. The sequencing sample was made of peripheral blood. The chain recombines TRBV30 with TRBJ1-1; no clear D gene. This TCR was sampled from a woman aged 55-75 years with COVID-19, enrolled during active disease. The CDR3 region is CAWSGTANTEAFF. CDR3 in DNA: TGTGCCTGGAGTGGGACTGCGAACACTGAAGCTTTCTTT.